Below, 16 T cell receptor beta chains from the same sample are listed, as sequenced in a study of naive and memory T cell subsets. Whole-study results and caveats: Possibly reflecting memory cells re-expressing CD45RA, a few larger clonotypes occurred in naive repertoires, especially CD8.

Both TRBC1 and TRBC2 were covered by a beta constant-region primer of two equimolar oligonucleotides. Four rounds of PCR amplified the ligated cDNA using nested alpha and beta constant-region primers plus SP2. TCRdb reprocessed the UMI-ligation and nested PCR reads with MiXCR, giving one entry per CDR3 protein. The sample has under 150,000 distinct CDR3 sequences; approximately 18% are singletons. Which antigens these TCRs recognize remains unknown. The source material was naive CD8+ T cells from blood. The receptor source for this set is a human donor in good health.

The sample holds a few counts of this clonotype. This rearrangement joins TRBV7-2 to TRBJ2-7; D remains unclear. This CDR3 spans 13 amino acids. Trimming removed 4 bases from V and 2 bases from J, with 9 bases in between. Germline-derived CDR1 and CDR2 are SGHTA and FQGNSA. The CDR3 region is CASSSWSPYEQYF. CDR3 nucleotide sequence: TGTGCCAGCAGCTCGTGGTCCCCCTACGAGCAGTACTTC.

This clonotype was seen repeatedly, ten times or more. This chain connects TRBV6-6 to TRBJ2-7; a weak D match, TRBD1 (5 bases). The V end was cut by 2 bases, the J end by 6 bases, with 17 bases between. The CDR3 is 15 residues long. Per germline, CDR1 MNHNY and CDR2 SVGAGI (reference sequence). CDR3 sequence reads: CASSYPPRTPSEQYF. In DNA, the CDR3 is TGTGCCAGCAGTTACCCGCCCAGGACACCCTCCGAGCAGTACTTC.

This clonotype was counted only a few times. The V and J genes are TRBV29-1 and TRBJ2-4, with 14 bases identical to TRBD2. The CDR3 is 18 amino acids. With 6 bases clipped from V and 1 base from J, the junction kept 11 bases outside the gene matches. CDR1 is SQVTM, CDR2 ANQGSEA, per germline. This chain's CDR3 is CSVLGGLAGEVAKNIQYF. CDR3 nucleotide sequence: TGCAGCGTCCTCGGGGGACTAGCGGGAGAGGTGGCCAAAAACATTCAGTACTTC.

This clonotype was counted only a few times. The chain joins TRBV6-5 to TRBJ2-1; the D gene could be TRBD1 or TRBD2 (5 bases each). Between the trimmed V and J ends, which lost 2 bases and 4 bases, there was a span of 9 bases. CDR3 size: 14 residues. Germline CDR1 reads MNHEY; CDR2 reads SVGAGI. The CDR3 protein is CASSYRDEYNEQFF. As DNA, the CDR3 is TGTGCCAGCAGTTACAGGGACGAATACAATGAGCAGTTCTTC.

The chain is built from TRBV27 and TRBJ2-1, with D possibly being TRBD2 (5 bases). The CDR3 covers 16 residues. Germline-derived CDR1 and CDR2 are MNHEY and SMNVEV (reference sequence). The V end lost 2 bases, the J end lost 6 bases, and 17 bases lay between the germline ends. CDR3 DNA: TGTGCCAGCAGTTTAAACCAAGCTAGCTGGTTCAATGAGCAGTTCTTC. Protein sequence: CASSLNQASWFNEQFF.

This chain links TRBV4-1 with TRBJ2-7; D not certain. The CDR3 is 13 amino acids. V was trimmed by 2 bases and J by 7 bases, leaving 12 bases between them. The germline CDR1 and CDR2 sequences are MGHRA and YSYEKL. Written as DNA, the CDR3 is TGCGCCAGCAGCCAACTGAAAGGGTATGAGCAGTACTTC. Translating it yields CASSQLKGYEQYF.

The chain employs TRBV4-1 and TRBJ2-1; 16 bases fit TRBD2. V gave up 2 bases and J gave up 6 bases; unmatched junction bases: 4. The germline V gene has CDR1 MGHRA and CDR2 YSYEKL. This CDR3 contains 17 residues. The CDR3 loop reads CASSQPGLAGGLNEQFF. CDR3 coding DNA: TGCGCCAGCAGCCAACCGGGACTAGCGGGAGGGCTCAATGAGCAGTTCTTC.

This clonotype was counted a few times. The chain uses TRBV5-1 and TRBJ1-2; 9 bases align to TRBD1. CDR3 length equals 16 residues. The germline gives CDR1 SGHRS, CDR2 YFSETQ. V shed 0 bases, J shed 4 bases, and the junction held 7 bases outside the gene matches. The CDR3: CASSLGQGELVYGYTF. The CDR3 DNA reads TGCGCCAGCAGCTTGGGACAGGGGGAATTGGTCTATGGCTACACCTTC.

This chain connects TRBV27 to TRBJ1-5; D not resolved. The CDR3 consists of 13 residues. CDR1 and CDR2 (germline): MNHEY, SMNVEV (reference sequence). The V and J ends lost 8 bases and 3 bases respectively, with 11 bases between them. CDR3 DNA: TGTGCCAGCGGGAGTGGTCCCAATCAGCCCCAGCATTTT. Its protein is CASGSGPNQPQHF.

The CDR3 is CASSYSRATGYEQYF. The CDR3 DNA sequence: TGTGCCAGCAGTTACTCGAGGGCGACTGGCTACGAGCAGTACTTC. The gene calls are TRBV6-5 and TRBJ2-7; tentative D call: TRBD2 (5 bases). V was clipped by 0 bases and J by 3 bases, with 12 bases between them. CDR3 length: 15 residues. The germline V gene has CDR1 MNHEY and CDR2 SVGAGI.

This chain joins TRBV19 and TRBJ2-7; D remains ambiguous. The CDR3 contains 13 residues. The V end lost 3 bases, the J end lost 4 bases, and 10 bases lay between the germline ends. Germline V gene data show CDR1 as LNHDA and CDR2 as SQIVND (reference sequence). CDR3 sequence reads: CASSIGLGYEQYF. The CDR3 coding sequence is TGTGCCAGTAGTATCGGGTTGGGATACGAGCAGTACTTC. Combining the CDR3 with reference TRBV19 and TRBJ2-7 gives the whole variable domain DGGITQSPKYLFRKEGQNVTLSCEQNLNHDAMYWYRQDPGQGLRLIYYSQIVNDFQKGDIAEGYSVSREKKESFPLTVTSAQKNPTAFYLCASSIGLGYEQYFGPGTRLTVT.

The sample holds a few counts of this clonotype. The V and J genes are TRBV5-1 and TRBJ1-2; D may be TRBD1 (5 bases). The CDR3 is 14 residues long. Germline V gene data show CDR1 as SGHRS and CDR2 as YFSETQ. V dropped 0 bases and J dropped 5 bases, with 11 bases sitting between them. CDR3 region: CASSLDWGSYGYTF. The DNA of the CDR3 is TGCGCCAGCAGCTTGGACTGGGGGTCGTATGGCTACACCTTC.

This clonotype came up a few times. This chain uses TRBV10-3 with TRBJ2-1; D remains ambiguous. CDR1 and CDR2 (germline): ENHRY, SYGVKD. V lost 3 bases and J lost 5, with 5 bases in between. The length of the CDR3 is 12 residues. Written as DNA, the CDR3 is TGTGCCATCAGTGAATCCCACAATGAGCAGTTCTTC. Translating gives CAISESHNEQFF.

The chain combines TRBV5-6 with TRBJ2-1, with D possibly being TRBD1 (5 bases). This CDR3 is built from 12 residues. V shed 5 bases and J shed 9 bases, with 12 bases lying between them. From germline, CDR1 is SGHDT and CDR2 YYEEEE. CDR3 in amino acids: CASSPGHGEQFF. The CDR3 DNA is TGTGCCAGCAGTCCAGGGCATGGTGAGCAGTTCTTC.

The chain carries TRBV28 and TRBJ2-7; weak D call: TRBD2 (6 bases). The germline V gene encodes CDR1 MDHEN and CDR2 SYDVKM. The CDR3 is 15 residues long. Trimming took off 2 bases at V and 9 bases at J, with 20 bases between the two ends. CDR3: CASSLRGRYAGLQYF. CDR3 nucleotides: TGTGCCAGCAGTTTACGAGGACGGTACGCGGGGCTGCAGTACTTC.

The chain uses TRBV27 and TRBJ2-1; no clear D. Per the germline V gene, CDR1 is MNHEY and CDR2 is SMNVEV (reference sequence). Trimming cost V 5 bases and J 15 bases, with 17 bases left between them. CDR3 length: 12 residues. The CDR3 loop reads CASSTEERRPFF. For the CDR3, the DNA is TGTGCCAGCAGTACAGAGGAGAGAAGGCCGTTCTTC.